These T cell receptor beta chains were read from a single sample in a study of T cells in tuberculosis. The assay was immunoSEQ multiplex PCR, and TCRdb's table has in-frame clones only and misses some. The data contain around 33,000 clones, just under 95% of them singletons. Sequenced input: PBMCs. The source of these receptors is a donor under 30 with latent tuberculosis or without tuberculosis infection. Some clones in this sample may be carry-over from other donors' samples. Both conserved end residues are part of each CDR3. A D gene is named only where the DNA matches it firmly. Only part of the rows carry a size: once, few, many, or a class if the clone is expanded.

cdr3_aa: CASSVGPGGSGYTF
cdr3_nt: TGTGCCAGCAGCGTAGGCCCAGGGGGGTCAGGCTACACCTTC
clone_size: once
v_call: TRBV9
d_call: TRBD1
j_call: TRBJ1-2

cdr3_aa: CASNRGLANEQFF
cdr3_nt: TGTGCCAGCAATAGAGGACTAGCTAATGAGCAGTTCTTC
clone_size: .
v_call: TRBV5-4
d_call: TRBD2
j_call: TRBJ2-1

cdr3_aa: CASSLGLAFLETQYF
cdr3_nt: TGTGCCAGCAGCTTAGGGCTAGCGTTTCTGGAGACCCAGTACTTC
clone_size: .
v_call: TRBV11-2
d_call: .
j_call: TRBJ2-5

cdr3_aa: CASSSWTGKNYGYTF
cdr3_nt: TGCGCCAGCAGCTCCTGGACAGGGAAAAACTATGGCTACACCTTC
clone_size: .
v_call: TRBV5-1
d_call: TRBD1
j_call: TRBJ1-2

cdr3_aa: CASSLDASSRGEQYF
cdr3_nt: TGTGCCAGCAGCTTAGACGCTAGTAGTCGAGGCGAGCAGTACTTC
clone_size: .
v_call: TRBV7-9
d_call: .
j_call: TRBJ2-7

cdr3_aa: CASRGGPTNEKLFF
cdr3_nt: TGCGCCAGCAGAGGGGGCCCAACTAATGAAAAACTGTTTTTT
clone_size: .
v_call: TRBV5-1
d_call: TRBD1
j_call: TRBJ1-4

cdr3_aa: CASSLSNFGTEAFF
cdr3_nt: TGTGCCAGCAGCTTATCCAACTTCGGCACTGAAGCTTTCTTT
clone_size: .
v_call: TRBV11-2
d_call: .
j_call: TRBJ1-1

cdr3_aa: CASSSGEGQFSGNTIYF
cdr3_nt: TGCGCCAGCAGCTCCGGGGAGGGACAATTCTCTGGAAACACCATATATTTT
clone_size: .
v_call: TRBV4-1
d_call: .
j_call: TRBJ1-3

cdr3_aa: CASSILRTGGVAGELFF
cdr3_nt: TGTGCCAGTAGTATACTCCGGACAGGGGGCGTAGCCGGGGAGCTGTTTTTT
clone_size: .
v_call: TRBV19
d_call: TRBD1
j_call: TRBJ2-2

cdr3_aa: CASRSTGTDTQYF
cdr3_nt: TGTGCCAGCAGGTCCACAGGGACCGATACGCAGTATTTT
clone_size: .
v_call: TRBV27
d_call: .
j_call: TRBJ2-3

cdr3_aa: CACRKRDTGELFF
cdr3_nt: TGTGCCTGCCGAAAGAGGGACACCGGGGAGCTGTTTTTT
clone_size: .
v_call: TRBV19
d_call: .
j_call: TRBJ2-2

cdr3_aa: CASSNSGTLGSNEKLFF
cdr3_nt: TGTGCCAGCAGCAATTCCGGGACACTCGGGTCTAATGAAAAACTGTTTTTT
clone_size: .
v_call: TRBV13
d_call: .
j_call: TRBJ1-4

cdr3_aa: CASRSPVRPSYGYTF
cdr3_nt: TGTGCAAGTCGCTCCCCAGTTCGTCCAAGCTATGGCTACACCTTC
clone_size: .
v_call: TRBV12-2
d_call: .
j_call: TRBJ1-2

cdr3_aa: CASSQGGAGEKLFF
cdr3_nt: TGTGCCAGCAGCCAAGGGGGGGCAGGGGAAAAACTGTTTTTT
clone_size: .
v_call: TRBV7-9
d_call: .
j_call: TRBJ1-4

cdr3_aa: CASSLLAGGSYEQYF
cdr3_nt: TGTGCCAGCAGTTTACTAGCGGGGGGTTCCTACGAGCAGTACTTC
clone_size: once
v_call: TRBV27
d_call: TRBD2
j_call: TRBJ2-7

cdr3_aa: CASSLATGGFTEAFF
cdr3_nt: TGCGCCAGCAGCTTGGCCACAGGGGGCTTCACTGAAGCTTTCTTT
clone_size: .
v_call: TRBV5-1
d_call: TRBD1
j_call: TRBJ1-1

cdr3_aa: CASSLGPEGPEGQPQHF
cdr3_nt: TGCGCTAGCAGCTTGGGGCCTGAAGGGCCGGAGGGTCAGCCCCAGCATTTT
clone_size: .
v_call: TRBV5-1
d_call: .
j_call: TRBJ1-5

cdr3_aa: CASSRGQALSYEQYF
cdr3_nt: TGTGCCAGCAGCCGGGGACAGGCCTTGTCCTACGAGCAGTACTTC
clone_size: .
v_call: TRBV5-8
d_call: TRBD1
j_call: TRBJ2-7

cdr3_aa: CASREETGAGQPQHF
cdr3_nt: TGTGCCAGCAGGGAAGAGACAGGGGCGGGTCAGCCCCAGCATTTT
clone_size: .
v_call: TRBV2
d_call: TRBD1
j_call: TRBJ1-5

cdr3_aa: CAWGMGGNTEAFF
cdr3_nt: TGTGCCTGGGGCATGGGGGGGAACACTGAAGCTTTCTTT
clone_size: .
v_call: TRBV30
d_call: .
j_call: TRBJ1-1

cdr3_aa: CASNQGYYEQYF
cdr3_nt: TGTGCCAGCAATCAGGGATACTACGAGCAGTACTTC
clone_size: few
v_call: TRBV6-1
d_call: .
j_call: TRBJ2-7

cdr3_aa: CASSIGRGVYEQYF
cdr3_nt: TGTGCCAGTAGTATCGGTCGGGGGGTCTACGAGCAGTACTTC
clone_size: once
v_call: TRBV19
d_call: TRBD2
j_call: TRBJ2-7

cdr3_aa: CASSATGTGVVGQPQHF
cdr3_nt: TGTGCCAGCAGCGCCACCGGGACAGGGGTGGTCGGGCAGCCCCAGCATTTT
clone_size: .
v_call: TRBV13
d_call: TRBD1
j_call: TRBJ1-5

cdr3_aa: CASSRGVTQETQYF
cdr3_nt: TGTGCCAGCTCACGCGGCGTTACTCAAGAGACCCAGTACTTC
clone_size: .
v_call: TRBV18
d_call: .
j_call: TRBJ2-5

cdr3_aa: CASSLDLSLAGHEQYF
cdr3_nt: TGCGCCAGCAGCTTGGACCTTAGTCTAGCGGGCCACGAGCAGTACTTC
clone_size: .
v_call: TRBV5-1
d_call: TRBD2
j_call: TRBJ2-7

cdr3_aa: CASSRQGSNSPLHF
cdr3_nt: TGTGCCAGCAGTCGGCAGGGATCGAATTCACCCCTCCACTTT
clone_size: .
v_call: TRBV25-1
d_call: .
j_call: TRBJ1-6

cdr3_aa: CASSYSGGGYEQYF
cdr3_nt: TGTGCCAGCAGTTACTCTGGCGGGGGTTACGAGCAGTACTTC
clone_size: .
v_call: TRBV6-5
d_call: TRBD2
j_call: TRBJ2-7

cdr3_aa: CASRPIPDSSYEQYF
cdr3_nt: TGTGCCAGCAGACCCATCCCGGACAGCTCCTACGAGCAGTACTTC
clone_size: few
v_call: TRBV6-1
d_call: .
j_call: TRBJ2-7

cdr3_aa: CASSQAAYISYNEQFF
cdr3_nt: TGCGCCAGCAGCCAAGCTGCCTATATCTCCTACAATGAGCAGTTCTTC
clone_size: few
v_call: TRBV4-1
d_call: .
j_call: TRBJ2-1

cdr3_aa: CASKRGTNQPQHF
cdr3_nt: TGTGCCAGCAAGCGAGGAACGAATCAGCCCCAGCATTTT
clone_size: once
v_call: TRBV2
d_call: .
j_call: TRBJ1-5

cdr3_aa: CASSSYQEPFYGYTF
cdr3_nt: TGTGCCAGCAGCTCATATCAGGAACCATTTTATGGCTACACCTTC
clone_size: once
v_call: TRBV13
d_call: .
j_call: TRBJ1-2

cdr3_aa: CASSLGPGEVGEQYF
cdr3_nt: TGTGCCAGCAGCTTAGGCCCCGGTGAGGTCGGCGAGCAGTACTTC
clone_size: once
v_call: TRBV7-8
d_call: .
j_call: TRBJ2-7

cdr3_aa: CAWLEANEQYF
cdr3_nt: TGTGCCTGGCTAGAGGCGAACGAGCAGTACTTC
clone_size: .
v_call: TRBV30
d_call: .
j_call: TRBJ2-7

cdr3_aa: CASSSREAGREKLFF
cdr3_nt: TGTGCCAGCAGTTCCAGGGAGGCCGGTCGCGAAAAACTGTTTTTT
clone_size: .
v_call: TRBV28
d_call: .
j_call: TRBJ1-4

cdr3_aa: CASSFKGGSNQPQHF
cdr3_nt: TGTGCCAGCAGTTTTAAGGGGGGGAGCAATCAGCCCCAGCATTTT
clone_size: .
v_call: TRBV27
d_call: .
j_call: TRBJ1-5

cdr3_aa: CASSGTGASEQYF
cdr3_nt: TGTGCCAGCTCCGGGACAGGGGCCTCCGAGCAGTACTTC
clone_size: .
v_call: TRBV18
d_call: TRBD1
j_call: TRBJ2-7

cdr3_aa: CASSIGQGGNQPQHF
cdr3_nt: TGTGCCAGTAGTATCGGACAGGGAGGCAATCAGCCCCAGCATTTT
clone_size: .
v_call: TRBV19
d_call: TRBD1
j_call: TRBJ1-5

cdr3_aa: CASSLGGHGYYNEQFF
cdr3_nt: TGCGCCAGCAGCTTGGGGGGACACGGATACTACAATGAGCAGTTCTTC
clone_size: .
v_call: TRBV5-1
d_call: .
j_call: TRBJ2-1

cdr3_aa: CASSLAAPRGTYEQYF
cdr3_nt: TGTGCCAGCAGTTTGGCGGCCCCGAGAGGGACCTACGAGCAGTACTTC
clone_size: .
v_call: TRBV6-5
d_call: .
j_call: TRBJ2-7

cdr3_aa: CASSEARGSEQYF
cdr3_nt: TGTGCCAGCAGTGAGGCGAGGGGGTCCGAGCAGTACTTC
clone_size: .
v_call: TRBV6-1
d_call: .
j_call: TRBJ2-7

cdr3_aa: CASSEISGRTDTQYF
cdr3_nt: TGTGCCAGCAGTGAAATTAGCGGGAGGACGGATACGCAGTATTTT
clone_size: .
v_call: TRBV2
d_call: TRBD2
j_call: TRBJ2-3

cdr3_aa: CASRTGGGRLEDTQYF
cdr3_nt: TGCGCCAGTAGGACAGGGGGCGGGAGATTAGAAGATACGCAGTATTTT
clone_size: .
v_call: TRBV5-1
d_call: TRBD1
j_call: TRBJ2-3